The clone carrying this T cell receptor (beta chain) was counted a few times. Antigen specificity is unknown. TCRdb ran MiXCR on the reads and lists one entry per CDR3 protein. The table includes approximately 89,000 distinct CDR3 sequences, roughly 29% detected once. This entry is derived from a study of T cell repertoires in cytomegalovirus infection. Overall study context: CMV epitopes that were recently identified and HLA-C-restricted were used alongside well-studied HLA-B-restricted ones. Public TCR beta signature analysis indicated the presence of both CMV infection and matching HLA type.

Germline-derived CDR1 and CDR2 are DFQATT and SNEGSKA (reference sequence). Trimming removed 0 bases at V and 4 bases at J, with 12 bases between. This CDR3 spans 14 amino acids. Broader study findings: Carriers of CMV plus the relevant HLA were identified by cumulative public TCR beta family frequency. The ex vivo response was dominated by HLA-C-restricted CMV-specific TCR beta clonotypes.

This sequence was found in a human donor in good health (CMV status not recorded). Some clones in this sample may be carry-over from other donors' samples. This chain uses TRBV20-1 with TRBJ1-2; tentatively, D is TRBD1 (5 bases). Sequenced here: CD8+ T cells from cultured PBMCs, sampled from culture after CMV antigen stimulation. The CDR3 loop reads CSARDGGGVYGYTF. The DNA for the CDR3 is TGCAGTGCTAGAGATGGTGGGGGTGTCTATGGCTACACCTTC.